Listed below are T cell receptor beta chains from one sample, sequenced in a study of blood T cells in healthy people across ages. TCRdb re-called the 5' RACE reads with MiXCR, one entry per CDR3 protein. The sample lists hundreds of thousands of distinct CDR3 sequences; around 48% were seen once. The specimen was blood. These TCRs come from a man aged 25-40 years in good health. Each CDR3 is given with its conserved first and last residue. Each record gives: V gene, clone size, J gene, D gene, CDR3 protein, CDR3 DNA. D genes are given only for firm matches. A row's size may be missing; if present it is once, few, many or a size class.

V: TRBV5-1; size: few; J: TRBJ1-2; D: TRBD1; CDR3: CASSWTPGQGPLYGYTF; DNA: TGCGCCAGCAGCTGGACACCGGGACAGGGTCCTCTTTATGGCTACACCTTC
V: TRBV29-1; size: -; J: TRBJ2-3; D: -; CDR3: CSVRPGSTDTRYF; DNA: TGCAGCGTCCGCCCGGGGAGCACAGATACGCGGTATTTT
V: TRBV11-3; size: few; J: TRBJ2-3; D: -; CDR3: CASSLDPRLPRTDTSTDTQYF; DNA: TGTGCCAGCAGCTTAGATCCCCGCCTTCCTCGGACAGATACTAGCACAGATACGCAGTATTTT
V: TRBV5-1; size: -; J: TRBJ2-3; D: -; CDR3: CASSLEAQADTQYF; DNA: TGCGCCAGCAGCTTGGAAGCTCAAGCAGATACGCAGTATTTT
V: TRBV6-5; size: few; J: TRBJ2-1; D: -; CDR3: CASSTPPAVNEQFF; DNA: TGTGCCAGCAGTACCCCACCGGCGGTCAATGAGCAGTTCTTC
V: TRBV11-2; size: few; J: TRBJ1-1; D: -; CDR3: CASSLGYGTLNTEAFF; DNA: TGTGCCAGCAGCTTAGGGTATGGCACCTTGAACACTGAAGCTTTCTTT
V: TRBV4-2; size: few; J: TRBJ1-1; D: -; CDR3: CASSLLPGEASNTEAFF; DNA: TGTGCCAGCAGCCTCCTTCCGGGAGAGGCGTCGAACACTGAAGCTTTCTTT
V: TRBV10-3; size: -; J: TRBJ2-3; D: TRBD2; CDR3: CAIRETYTSADTQYF; DNA: TGTGCCATCAGGGAGACATACACTAGCGCAGATACGCAGTATTTT
V: TRBV4-2; size: -; J: TRBJ1-5; D: -; CDR3: CASSQGSRGRSNQPQHF; DNA: TGTGCCAGCAGCCAAGGGTCCAGGGGCCGTAGCAATCAGCCCCAGCATTTT
V: TRBV5-5; size: few; J: TRBJ2-7; D: -; CDR3: CASSLEWGVYEQYF; DNA: TGTGCCAGCAGCTTGGAGTGGGGGGTCTACGAGCAGTACTTC
V: TRBV4-3; size: -; J: TRBJ2-3; D: -; CDR3: CASSQRYQSVADTQYF; DNA: TGCGCCAGCAGCCAAAGGTACCAGTCCGTCGCAGATACGCAGTATTTT
V: TRBV5-1; size: few; J: TRBJ2-5; D: -; CDR3: CASSLVPGVDQETQYF; DNA: TGCGCCAGCAGCTTGGTGCCAGGAGTAGACCAAGAGACCCAGTACTTC
V: TRBV20-1; size: -; J: TRBJ1-6; D: TRBD1; CDR3: CSARDLQGWGSPLHF; DNA: TGCAGTGCTAGAGACCTACAGGGGTGGGGGTCACCCCTCCACTTT
V: TRBV6-1; size: -; J: TRBJ2-3; D: TRBD1; CDR3: CASSASQGVRPRGYF; DNA: TGTGCCAGCAGTGCCTCACAGGGGGTTCGCCCCCGAGGGTATTTT
V: TRBV12-5; size: once; J: TRBJ2-1; D: -; CDR3: CASGQGLEQFF; DNA: TGTGCTAGTGGACAGGGTCTTGAGCAGTTCTTC